This entry is about one T cell receptor beta chain. What it binds is not known. The CDR3 spans 14 residues. Deletions cut 2 bases from V and 2 bases from J, with 10 bases between. The V gene's germline CDR1 is MNHEY and CDR2 SMNVEV (reference sequence). The source of the sample is a study of T cell responses to AZD1222 COVID-19 vaccine. Study-level points and caveats: The donor cohort was predominantly white British with a female majority, and clonal diversity may have been underestimated.

The repertoire was sequenced with immunoSEQ multiplex PCR; TCRdb's copy has only in-frame clones and lacks some. The table shows roughly 120,000 clones, with around 89% occurring only once. This chain connects TRBV27 to TRBJ2-7; D may correspond to TRBD1 or TRBD2 (5 bases each). The receptor was isolated from an adult in good health. The source material was peripheral blood, sampled on day 0 of AZD1222 vaccination. The CDR3 DNA is TGTGCCAGCAGTTTAGAGGGGATGGCCTACGAGCAGTACTTC. Its translation is CASSLEGMAYEQYF.